A selection of T cell receptor beta chains follows, all from one sample in a study of T cells in localized non-small cell lung cancer. The method was immunoSEQ multiplex PCR; TCRdb's version includes in-frame clones alone and lacks a portion of them. The sample lists fewer than 35,000 clones, 70% to 90% occurring once. The sequenced sample was peripheral blood, obtained before any cancer treatment. Receptor source: a female donor over 55 with stage I lung adenocarcinoma. Both conserved end residues are part of each CDR3. D genes are given only for firm matches. Clone size, where shown, is once, few, many, or a class for clones that have expanded.

D	V	J	size	length	DNA	CDR3
TRBD1	TRBV4-3	TRBJ1-2	.	17	TGCGCCAGCAGCCAAGACGATACATCGACAGGGGGAAATGGCTACACCTTC	CASSQDDTSTGGNGYTF
TRBD2	TRBV7-2	TRBJ2-7	.	15	TGTGCCAGCAGACAAACTAGCGGGCCCACCTACGAGCAGTACTTC	CASRQTSGPTYEQYF
.	TRBV28	TRBJ1-2	.	16	TGTGCCAGCAGCCCCGGGGGGGTTGAAGGTAACTATGGCTACACCTTC	CASSPGGVEGNYGYTF
.	TRBV5-4	TRBJ2-1	.	14	TGTGCCAGCAGCTTGTATGACTTGGACAATGAGCAGTTCTTC	CASSLYDLDNEQFF
TRBD1	TRBV28	TRBJ2-1	.	15	TGTGCCAGCAGTCCCACAGGGGTCTCCTACAATGAGCAGTTCTTC	CASSPTGVSYNEQFF
TRBD1	TRBV7-2	TRBJ2-2	.	15	TGTGCCAGCAGCTTGGAGAGGACAGGGGCCGGGGAGCTGTTTTTT	CASSLERTGAGELFF
.	TRBV19	TRBJ1-2	.	12	TGTGCCAGTCGTCTACATGGGGATGGCTACACCTTC	CASRLHGDGYTF
.	TRBV12-5	TRBJ1-1	.	13	TGTGCTAGTGGTGCCGGGACGGGCACTGAAGCTTTCTTT	CASGAGTGTEAFF
.	TRBV11-1	TRBJ2-1	.	14	TGTGCCAGCAGGCGAGGCGGCTCCTACAATGAGCAGTTCTTC	CASRRGGSYNEQFF
TRBD1	TRBV7-9	TRBJ1-2	few	15	TGTGCCAGCAGCCCCGGACAGGGGGCGAACTATGGCTACACCTTC	CASSPGQGANYGYTF
.	TRBV29-1	TRBJ2-3	.	11	TGCAGCGTTCGGACTGGAGATACGCAGTATTTT	CSVRTGDTQYF
TRBD1	TRBV28	TRBJ1-1	.	15	TGTGCCAGCAGTGACCCCGGGACAGAGAACACTGAAGCTTTCTTT	CASSDPGTENTEAFF
.	TRBV4-3	TRBJ2-1	.	16	TGCGCCAGCAGCCCAGTCTGGCGGGATAGCTACAATGAGCAGTTCTTC	CASSPVWRDSYNEQFF
.	TRBV28	TRBJ1-5	.	17	TGTGCCAGCAGTTCCCCCGCCTCCATGGATAGCAATCAGCCCCAGCATTTT	CASSSPASMDSNQPQHF
.	TRBV18	TRBJ2-5	.	14	TGTGCCAGCTCATTCAGCCGGTACCAAGAGACCCAGTACTTC	CASSFSRYQETQYF
.	TRBV4-1	TRBJ2-1	.	14	TGCGCCAGCAGCCAAGATACGGACCCGACTGAGCAGTTCTTC	CASSQDTDPTEQFF
TRBD2	TRBV7-2	TRBJ2-1	.	13	TGTGCCAGCAGCCGCCCACTAGCGGGAGAGCAGTTCTTC	CASSRPLAGEQFF
.	TRBV7-3	TRBJ2-1	.	13	TGTGCCAGCAGCTCGCCTAGCGTTAATGAGCAGTTCTTC	CASSSPSVNEQFF
.	TRBV28	TRBJ2-2	once	15	TGTGCCAGCAGTCCCGGGACCTTCGACACCGGGGAGCTGTTTTTT	CASSPGTFDTGELFF
TRBD2	TRBV6-5	TRBJ2-7	.	14	TGTGCCAGCAGAGGGGCGGGAGTTCAGTACGAGCAGTACTTC	CASRGAGVQYEQYF
TRBD2	TRBV28	TRBJ2-3	.	18	TGTGCCAGCAGTTCCGGACTAGCGGGAGGGTCTAGCACAGATACGCAGTATTTT	CASSSGLAGGSSTDTQYF
.	TRBV5-8	TRBJ1-2	.	14	TGTGCCAGCAGCTTGGAGGGCAGAAGGGGAGGCTACACCTTC	CASSLEGRRGGYTF
.	TRBV19	TRBJ2-3	once	14	TGTGCCACCACGGATCGGGAGCAGACAGATACGCAGTATTTT	CATTDREQTDTQYF
TRBD1	TRBV7-8	TRBJ1-2	.	15	TGTGCCAGCAGCTTGGGAGGACAGGGGAGCTATGGCTACACCTTC	CASSLGGQGSYGYTF
.	TRBV11-2	TRBJ1-4	.	15	TGTGCCAGCAGCTTAGTACTGGGGGCGCGGGAAAAACTGTTTTTT	CASSLVLGAREKLFF
TRBD2	TRBV15	TRBJ2-7	.	14	TGTGCCACCAGTTTTCCGGGACTACCCTACGAGCAGTACTTC	CATSFPGLPYEQYF
TRBD1	TRBV6-6	TRBJ2-7	.	15	TGTGCCAGCAGTTACGGGGGGACAGGGTCGTACGAGCAGTACTTC	CASSYGGTGSYEQYF
.	TRBV18	TRBJ2-7	.	12	TGTGCCAGCTCACCTGGACAGAACGAGCAGTACTTC	CASSPGQNEQYF
.	TRBV7-2	TRBJ2-3	once	13	TGTGCCAGCAGCTTAAGGGATCGAGATACGCAGTATTTT	CASSLRDRDTQYF